The source of this T cell receptor (beta chain) is a study of T cell responses to AZD1222 COVID-19 vaccine. Findings and limits, study-wide: CD4 TCRs covered the whole spike, strongest at regions 160-218 and 743-854. Variant regions that are unmutated are reportedly the target of nearly half of spike-specific TCRs. Spike-specific TCRs gained breadth and depth after people received two AZD1222 doses. Only five to seven individuals given AZD1222 were seropositive at baseline.

The CDR3 totals 15 residues. Trimming removed 2 bases from V and 3 bases from J; junction bases left unmatched: 3. Germline CDR1 reads MDHEN; CDR2 reads SYDVKM. A remark on this clone: Its matching antigen is unknown.

Assay used: immunoSEQ multiplex PCR; TCRdb lists only in-frame clones, some missing. Of approximately 130,000 clones in the sample, 80% to 90% were seen once. The chain links TRBV28 to TRBJ2-7; 11 positions match TRBD1. This clonotype was sampled from an adult who received the AZD1222 COVID-19 vaccine. Sequenced here: peripheral blood, sampled 28 days after the second AZD1222 dose. The CDR3 sequence is CASSLGGTGGYEQYF. The CDR3 DNA reads TGTGCCAGCAGTTTAGGTGGGACAGGGGGCTACGAGCAGTACTTC.